The next 12 T cell receptor beta chains were all read from a single sample in a study of OX40 agonist ivuxolimab in advanced cancers. Sequenced by immunoSEQ multiplex PCR; TCRdb stores in-frame clones only, minus some. In the table there are 80,000 to 95,000 clones, 80% to 90% of which are singletons. The input for sequencing was CD4+ or CD8+ T cells sorted from blood, taken in a trial of the OX40 agonist ivuxolimab. The source is an adult with an advanced solid tumor such as melanoma, head and neck, liver or kidney cancer.

The J gene is TRBJ2-7, the V gene TRBV5-1; 10 bases map to TRBD1. Germline V lookup: CDR1 SGHRS, CDR2 YFSETQ. Germline trimming cut 4 bases from V and 6 bases from J; bases unmatched to any gene: 7. This CDR3 is built from 14 residues. The CDR3 is CASSANRDRGEQYF. CDR3 in DNA: TGCGCCAGCAGCGCGAACCGGGACAGGGGCGAGCAGTACTTC.

This chain uses TRBV28 with TRBJ1-2, with 10 bases aligning to TRBD1. The CDR3 loop spans 15 amino acids. Germline V gene data show CDR1 as MDHEN and CDR2 as SYDVKM. V gave up 2 bases and J gave up 5 bases; unmatched junction bases: 5. This chain's CDR3 is CASSLRPGQGYGYTF. CDR3 in DNA: TGTGCCAGCAGTTTACGCCCGGGACAGGGGTATGGCTACACCTTC.

This chain connects TRBV11-3 to TRBJ1-2; TRBD1 is a possible D gene (6 bases). CDR3 length equals 13 residues. CDR1 SGHNT and CDR2 YENEEA come from the germline V gene. Trimming shortened V by 4 bases and J by 6 bases, and 12 bases separated the two germline ends. This CDR3 is CASSSYNRDGYTF. The CDR3 nucleotides read TGTGCCAGCAGCTCATACAACAGGGATGGCTACACCTTC.

The chain couples TRBV19 to TRBJ1-5, with D tentatively TRBD1 (6 bases). Germline CDR1 and CDR2: LNHDA and SQIVND (reference sequence). V was trimmed by 3 bases and J by 11 bases, leaving 17 bases between them. This CDR3 has 14 amino acids. The CDR3 protein is CASSIPGGLSTQHF. The CDR3 DNA reads as TGTGCCAGTAGTATTCCTGGGGGCCTGTCTACCCAGCATTTT.

This chain joins TRBV5-1 and TRBJ2-1, with D uncertain. Germline CDR1 SGHRS, CDR2 YFSETQ. Trimming cost V 6 bases and J 7 bases, with 17 bases left between them. There are 14 residues in the CDR3. CDR3 region: CASTLGRVENEQFF. In DNA, the CDR3 is TGCGCCAGCACCCTTGGACGGGTCGAGAATGAGCAGTTCTTC.

CDR3 in amino acids: CASSPSGQGGKAFF. CDR3 nucleotides: TGTGCCAGCTCACCCTCGGGACAGGGGGGAAAAGCTTTCTTT. The chain employs TRBV18 and TRBJ1-1, with 11 bases fitting TRBD1. V shed 3 bases and J 9 bases; nucleotides not matched to a gene: 6. Germline-derived CDR1 and CDR2 are KGHSH and LQKENI. The CDR3 loop spans 14 amino acids.

The chain links TRBV9 to TRBJ1-1; D remains ambiguous. The germline gives CDR1 SGDLS, CDR2 YYNGEE. The CDR3 runs 12 residues. Between the trimmed V and J ends, which lost 5 bases and 2 bases, there was a span of 7 bases. The CDR3 reads CASSSINTEAFF. CDR3 coding DNA: TGTGCCAGCAGTTCAATAAACACTGAAGCTTTCTTT.

The chain links TRBV15 to TRBJ2-5, with no clear D. This CDR3 spans 13 amino acids. The germline V and J ends were trimmed by 0 bases and 5 bases, with 7 bases remaining between them. Germline values: CDR1 LNHNV, CDR2 YYDKDF (reference sequence). CDR3 nucleotide sequence: TGTGCCACCAGCAGAGATGGAAGGGAGACCCAGTACTTC. Translated, it gives CATSRDGRETQYF.

This clone was seen once. The V call is TRBV7-6, the J call TRBJ2-2; D perhaps matches TRBD2 (6 bases). V lost 1 base, J lost 5 bases, and 8 bases lay in between. CDR3 length: 14 residues. Germline V CDR1 and CDR2: SGHVS, FNYEAQ. CDR3 sequence (DNA): TGTGCCAGCAGCTTAGGGGGAGGAACCGGGGAGCTGTTTTTT. It translates to CASSLGGGTGELFF.

This clone was counted a few times. This chain connects TRBV9 to TRBJ1-6, with a possible D match to TRBD1 (6 bases). The CDR3 is made up of 16 amino acids. Germline CDR1 and CDR2: SGDLS and YYNGEE. The ends were cut back, 2 bases at V and 5 bases at J, with 14 bases in the middle. CDR3 loop: CASSVSSGGHNSPLHF. CDR3 nucleotide sequence: TGTGCCAGCAGCGTCTCCAGCGGGGGGCATAATTCACCCCTCCACTTT. The whole variable domain, remainder taken from reference TRBV9 and TRBJ1-6, is DSGVTQTPKHLITATGQRVTLRCSPRSGDLSVYWYQQSLDQGLQFLIQYYNGEERAKGNILERFSAQQFPDLHSELNLSSLELGDSALYFCASSVSSGGHNSPLHFGNGTRLTVT.

The chain links TRBV2 to TRBJ2-2; possible D gene TRBD2, 5 bases. The CDR3 contains 15 residues. Germline V gives CDR1 SNHLY, CDR2 FYNNEI. V lost 4 bases to trimming and J lost 5 bases, with 14 bases between them. The CDR3 spells CASSVLGRGTGELFF. For the CDR3, the DNA is TGTGCCAGCAGTGTCCTCGGGCGAGGGACCGGGGAGCTGTTTTTT.

The chain carries TRBV7-2 and TRBJ2-3; D is ambiguous. The germline V gene encodes CDR1 SGHTA and CDR2 FQGNSA. The CDR3 has 14 amino acids. The V end lost 1 base, the J end lost 7 bases, and 12 bases lay between the germline ends. CDR3 DNA: TGTGCCAGCAGCTTAGTAGGACGGTCGAATACGCAGTATTTT. Translation gives CASSLVGRSNTQYF.